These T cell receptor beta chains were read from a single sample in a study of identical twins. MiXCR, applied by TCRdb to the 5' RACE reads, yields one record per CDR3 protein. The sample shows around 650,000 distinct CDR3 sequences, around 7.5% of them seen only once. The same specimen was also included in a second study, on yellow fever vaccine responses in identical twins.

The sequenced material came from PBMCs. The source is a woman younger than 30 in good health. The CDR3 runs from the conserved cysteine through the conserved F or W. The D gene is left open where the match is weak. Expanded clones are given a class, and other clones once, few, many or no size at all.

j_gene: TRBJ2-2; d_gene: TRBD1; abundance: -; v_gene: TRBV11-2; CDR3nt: TGTGCCAGCAGCCCCGGACAGGGTCTGGGATTAGCGGACACCGGGGAGCTGTTTTTT; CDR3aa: CASSPGQGLGLADTGELFF
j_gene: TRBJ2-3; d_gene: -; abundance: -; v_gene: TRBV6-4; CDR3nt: TGTGCCAGCAGTGACTCAGCCAACCCAGATACGCAGTATTTT; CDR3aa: CASSDSANPDTQYF
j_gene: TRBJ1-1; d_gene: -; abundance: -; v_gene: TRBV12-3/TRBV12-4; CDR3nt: TGTGCCAGCGCCCCCCTGAACACTGAAGCTTTCTTT; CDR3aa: CASAPLNTEAFF
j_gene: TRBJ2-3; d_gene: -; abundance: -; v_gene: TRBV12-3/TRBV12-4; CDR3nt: TGTGCCAGCAGTTTACTAGCGCCTAGCACAGATACGCAGTATTTT; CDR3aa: CASSLLAPSTDTQYF
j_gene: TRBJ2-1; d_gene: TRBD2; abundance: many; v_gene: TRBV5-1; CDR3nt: TGCGCCAGCAGCTTGTCTTCTAGCGGAAGCTCCTACAATGAGCAGTTCTTC; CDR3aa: CASSLSSSGSSYNEQFF
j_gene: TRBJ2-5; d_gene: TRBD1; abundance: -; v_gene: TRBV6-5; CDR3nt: TGTGCCAGCAGTTACGGACAGGGGTTTTGGGAGACCCAGTACTTC; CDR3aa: CASSYGQGFWETQYF
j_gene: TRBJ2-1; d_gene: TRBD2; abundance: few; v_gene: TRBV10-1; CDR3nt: TGCGCCAGCAGTGACCTAAGACTAGCGGCCTACAATGAGCAGTTCTTC; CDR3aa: CASSDLRLAAYNEQFF
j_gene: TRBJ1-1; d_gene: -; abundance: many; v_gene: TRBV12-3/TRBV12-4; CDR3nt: TGTGCCAGCAGTTTCAGGACGATTAACACTGAAGCTTTCTTT; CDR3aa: CASSFRTINTEAFF
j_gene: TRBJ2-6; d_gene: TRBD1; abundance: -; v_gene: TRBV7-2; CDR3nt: TGTGCCAGCAGCACGGGACAGCCCTCTGGGGCCAACGTCCTGACTTTC; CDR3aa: CASSTGQPSGANVLTF
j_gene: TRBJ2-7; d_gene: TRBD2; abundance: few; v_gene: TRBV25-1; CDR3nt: TGTGCCAGCAGTGAGGGGACTAGCGGGAGATTCGAGCAGTACTTC; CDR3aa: CASSEGTSGRFEQYF
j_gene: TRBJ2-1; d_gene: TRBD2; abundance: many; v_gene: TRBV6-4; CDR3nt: TGTGCCAGCAGTGACAGTAGCGGGGGGGGACCGAATGAGCAGTTCTTC; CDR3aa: CASSDSSGGGPNEQFF
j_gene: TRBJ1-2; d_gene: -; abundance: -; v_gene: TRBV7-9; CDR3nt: TGTGCCAGCAGCTCGACTGTGCCAGGGGACGATGGCTACACCTTC; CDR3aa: CASSSTVPGDDGYTF
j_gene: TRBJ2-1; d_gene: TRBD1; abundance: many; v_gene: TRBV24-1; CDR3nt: TGTGCCACCACGGGACAGGGGAACAATGAGCAGTTCTTC; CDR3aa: CATTGQGNNEQFF
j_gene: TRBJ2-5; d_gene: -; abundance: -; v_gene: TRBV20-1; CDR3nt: TGCAGTGCTAGTACAAACCAAGAGACCCAGTACTTC; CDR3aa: CSASTNQETQYF
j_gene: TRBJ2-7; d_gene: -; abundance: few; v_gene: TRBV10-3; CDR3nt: TGTGCCATCAGTGAGTCGAGAGGGGTCGGCTACGAGCAGTACTTC; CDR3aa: CAISESRGVGYEQYF
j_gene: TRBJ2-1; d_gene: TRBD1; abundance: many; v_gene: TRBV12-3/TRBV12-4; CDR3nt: TGTGCCAGCAGAGCCGGGACAGGGACCTACAATGAGCAGTTCTTC; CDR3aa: CASRAGTGTYNEQFF
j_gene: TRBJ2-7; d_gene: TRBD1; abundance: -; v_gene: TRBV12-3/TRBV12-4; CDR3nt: TGTGCCAGCAGTCCGCGGGACAGGGCCACCTACGAGCAGTACTTC; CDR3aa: CASSPRDRATYEQYF
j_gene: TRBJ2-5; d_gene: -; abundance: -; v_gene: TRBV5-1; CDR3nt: TGCGCCAGCAAGGCCGGGATTCAAGAGACCCAGTACTTC; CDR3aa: CASKAGIQETQYF
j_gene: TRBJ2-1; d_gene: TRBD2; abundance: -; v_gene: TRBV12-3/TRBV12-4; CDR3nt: TGTGCCAGCAGTTTAGCCCTGGGGACTAGGAAAAATGAGCAGTTCTTC; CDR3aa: CASSLALGTRKNEQFF
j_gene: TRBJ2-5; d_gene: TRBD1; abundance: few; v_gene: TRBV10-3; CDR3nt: TGTGCCATCAGCGACAGGGGACAAGAGACCCAGTACTTC; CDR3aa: CAISDRGQETQYF
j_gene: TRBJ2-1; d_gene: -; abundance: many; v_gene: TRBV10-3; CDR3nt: TGTGCCATCAGTGAGTCAGGGGGAGAGGGCAATGAGCAGTTCTTC; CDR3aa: CAISESGGEGNEQFF
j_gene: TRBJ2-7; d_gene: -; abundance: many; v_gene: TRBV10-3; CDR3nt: TGTGCCATCAGTGTCGAAGAAAGCTCCTACGAGCAGTACTTC; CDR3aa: CAISVEESSYEQYF
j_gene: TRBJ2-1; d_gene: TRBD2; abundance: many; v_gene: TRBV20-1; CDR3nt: TGCAGTGCTAGAGATAAACTAGCGACAAGCTTTGATGAGCAGTTCTTC; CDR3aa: CSARDKLATSFDEQFF
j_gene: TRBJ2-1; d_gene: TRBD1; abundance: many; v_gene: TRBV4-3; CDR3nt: TGCGCCAGCAGCCATGGGGTCCAGAGGGGACAGGAGGTTTATGCCCTCTCCTACAATGAGCAGTTCTTC; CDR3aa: CASSHGVQRGQEVYALSYNEQFF
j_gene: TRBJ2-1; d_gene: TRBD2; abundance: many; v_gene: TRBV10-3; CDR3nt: TGTGCCATCAGGAATAGCGGGAGTTCTTTTAACAATGAGCAGTTCTTC; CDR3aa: CAIRNSGSSFNNEQFF
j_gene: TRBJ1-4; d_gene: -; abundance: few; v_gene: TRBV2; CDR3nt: TGTGCCAGCAAAGAAGATACAACTAATGAAAAACTGTTTTTT; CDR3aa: CASKEDTTNEKLFF
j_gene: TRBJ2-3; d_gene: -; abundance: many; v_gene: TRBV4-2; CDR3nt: TGTGCCAGCAGCCAACTAGGCACAGATACGCAGTATTTT; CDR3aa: CASSQLGTDTQYF
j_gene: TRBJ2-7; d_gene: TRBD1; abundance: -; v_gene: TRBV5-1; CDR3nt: TGCGCCAGCAGCTGGACAGGGGGAAGTGGGGGGTACTCCTACGAGCAGTACTTC; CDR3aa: CASSWTGGSGGYSYEQYF
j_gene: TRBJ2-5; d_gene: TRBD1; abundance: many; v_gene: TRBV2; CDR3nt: TGTGCCAGCAGCTACAATCACAGGGGGGTATCGGAGACCCAGTACTTC; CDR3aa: CASSYNHRGVSETQYF
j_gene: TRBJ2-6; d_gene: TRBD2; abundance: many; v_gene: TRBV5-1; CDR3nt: TGCGCCAGCTCTGGACTAGCGGGAGAAACTGGGGCCAACGTCCTGACTTTC; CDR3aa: CASSGLAGETGANVLTF
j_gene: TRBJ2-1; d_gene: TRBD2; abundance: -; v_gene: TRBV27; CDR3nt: TGTGCCAGCAGTTTATATAGCGGGAGTCGGTACAATGAGCAGTTCTTC; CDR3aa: CASSLYSGSRYNEQFF
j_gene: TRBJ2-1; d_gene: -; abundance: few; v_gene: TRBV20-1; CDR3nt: TGCAGTGCTAGAGGGGCGGATACAATCTACAATGAGCAGTTCTTC; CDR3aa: CSARGADTIYNEQFF
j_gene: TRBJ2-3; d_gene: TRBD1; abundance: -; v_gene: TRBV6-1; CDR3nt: TGTGCCAGCAGTGAAGCCCCAGGGGGTCTCACAGATACGCAGTATTTT; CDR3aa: CASSEAPGGLTDTQYF
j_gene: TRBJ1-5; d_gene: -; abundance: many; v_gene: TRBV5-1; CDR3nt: TGCGCCAGCAGCTTGGGGCCAGGAAGCAATCAGCCCCAGCATTTT; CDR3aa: CASSLGPGSNQPQHF
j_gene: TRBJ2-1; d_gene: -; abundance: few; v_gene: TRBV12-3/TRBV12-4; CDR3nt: TGTGCCAGCAGCCCCGGTCCCTCCCTCTACAATGAGCAGTTCTTC; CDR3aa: CASSPGPSLYNEQFF
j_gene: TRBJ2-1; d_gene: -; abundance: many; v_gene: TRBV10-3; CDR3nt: TGTGCCATCAGTGACGGAGGGGGCGGGGAGCAGTTCTTC; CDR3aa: CAISDGGGGEQFF
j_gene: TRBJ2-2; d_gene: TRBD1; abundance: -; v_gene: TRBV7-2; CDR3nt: TGTGCCAGCAGCTTAGGAGGGGGCTTAGCCGGGGAGCTGTTTTTT; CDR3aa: CASSLGGGLAGELFF
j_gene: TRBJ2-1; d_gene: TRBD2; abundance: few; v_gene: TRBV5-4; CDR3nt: TGTGCCAGCAGCTTGGGCCCGGGACTAGCGGGAGCTGGGTCCTACAATGAGCAGTTCTTC; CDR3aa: CASSLGPGLAGAGSYNEQFF
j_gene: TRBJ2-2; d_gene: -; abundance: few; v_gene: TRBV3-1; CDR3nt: TGTGCCAGCAGCCAAGCGGGGCCCGGCACCGGGGAGCTGTTTTTT; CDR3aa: CASSQAGPGTGELFF
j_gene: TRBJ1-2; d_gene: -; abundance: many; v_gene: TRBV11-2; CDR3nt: TGTGCCAGCAGCGGAGAGAAGGGCTCGCTGCCATTCGTCTATGGCTACACCTTC; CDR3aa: CASSGEKGSLPFVYGYTF
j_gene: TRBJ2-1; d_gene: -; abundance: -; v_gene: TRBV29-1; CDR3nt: TGCAGCGTTGACCCCCGGGGCTATGAGCAGTTCTTC; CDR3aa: CSVDPRGYEQFF
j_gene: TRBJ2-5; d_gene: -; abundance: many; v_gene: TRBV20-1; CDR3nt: TGCAGTGCTAGAGTATCTGGGCCCGGGGAGACCCAGTACTTC; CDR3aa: CSARVSGPGETQYF
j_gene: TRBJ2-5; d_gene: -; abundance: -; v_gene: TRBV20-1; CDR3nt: TGCAGTGCTAGAGGGGGAGGTGCCGCAGAGACCCAGTACTTC; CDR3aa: CSARGGGAAETQYF
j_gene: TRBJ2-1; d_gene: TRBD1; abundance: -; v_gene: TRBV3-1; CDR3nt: TGTGCCTTCAGTTTCAGTGGGACAGGTAGGGGGGTACGCTACAATGAGCAGTTCTTC; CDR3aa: CAFSFSGTGRGVRYNEQFF
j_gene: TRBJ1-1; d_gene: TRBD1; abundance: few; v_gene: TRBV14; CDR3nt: TGTGCCAGCAGCCAAGATAAACCGGGACAGGGGGCCACTGAAGCTTTCTTT; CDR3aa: CASSQDKPGQGATEAFF
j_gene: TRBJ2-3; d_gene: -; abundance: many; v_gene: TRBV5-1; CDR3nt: TGCGCCAGCAGCCCGTCAACTAGCACAGATACGCAGTATTTT; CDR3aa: CASSPSTSTDTQYF
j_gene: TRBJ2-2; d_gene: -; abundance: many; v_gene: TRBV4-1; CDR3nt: TGCGCCAGCAGCCCGAATCTAGGGGTCGGGGAGCTGTTTTTT; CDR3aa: CASSPNLGVGELFF
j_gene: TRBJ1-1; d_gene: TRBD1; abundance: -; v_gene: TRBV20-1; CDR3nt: TGCAGTGCCTGGGACAGGGGGCAAGCTTTCTTT; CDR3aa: CSAWDRGQAFF
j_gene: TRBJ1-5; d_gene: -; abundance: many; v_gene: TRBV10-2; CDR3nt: TGCGCCAGCAGTGAGTCCATATTACAGCCCCAGCATTTT; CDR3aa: CASSESILQPQHF
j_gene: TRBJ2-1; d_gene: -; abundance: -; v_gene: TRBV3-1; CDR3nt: TGTGCCAGCAGCCCCCAGAAGCGTTACGGGGTTCTAGGTGAGCAGTTCTTC; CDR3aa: CASSPQKRYGVLGEQFF
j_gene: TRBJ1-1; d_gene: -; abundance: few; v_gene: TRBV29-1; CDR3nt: TGCAGCGTTGGGGACGTGTCCATGAACACTGAAGCTTTCTTT; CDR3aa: CSVGDVSMNTEAFF
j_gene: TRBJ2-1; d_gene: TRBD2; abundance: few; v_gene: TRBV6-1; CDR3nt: TGTGCCAGCAGTATCCTAAATAGCGGGAATCCAAATGAGCAGTTCTTC; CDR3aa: CASSILNSGNPNEQFF
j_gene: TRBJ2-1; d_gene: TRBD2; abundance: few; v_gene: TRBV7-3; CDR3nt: TGTGCCAGCAGCTTATTTGGCGAGACTAGCAGGAGGAATGAGCAGTTCTTC; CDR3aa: CASSLFGETSRRNEQFF
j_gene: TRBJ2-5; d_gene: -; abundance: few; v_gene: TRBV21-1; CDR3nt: TGTGCCAGCAGCAACCTCGGGACTAAGACACAAGAGACCCAGTACTTC; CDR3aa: CASSNLGTKTQETQYF
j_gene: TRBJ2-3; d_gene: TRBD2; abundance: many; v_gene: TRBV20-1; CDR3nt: TGCAGTGCTAGTTTGGCTAGCGGGAGCCGGAACACAGATACGCAGTATTTT; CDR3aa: CSASLASGSRNTDTQYF
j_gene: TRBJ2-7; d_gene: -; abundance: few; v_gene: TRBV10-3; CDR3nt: TGTGCCATCGGGAACTCCTACGAGCAGTACTTC; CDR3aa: CAIGNSYEQYF
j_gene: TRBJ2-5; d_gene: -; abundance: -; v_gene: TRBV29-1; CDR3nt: TGCAGCGTTGAAGAGGAGACCCAGTACTTC; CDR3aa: CSVEEETQYF
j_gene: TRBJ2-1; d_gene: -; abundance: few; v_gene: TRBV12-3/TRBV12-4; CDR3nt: TGTGCCAGCAGTTTGGGCGGGGCAGCCTACAATGAGCAGTTCTTC; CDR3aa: CASSLGGAAYNEQFF